This TCR beta chain was captured in a study of blood T cells in healthy people across ages (dated by TCRdb to about 2015). At the level of the whole study: In model experiments, roughly one uniquely barcoded TCR beta cDNA molecule per two T cells was captured by template switching. Age-related changes in TCR beta repertoire diversity were measured in the study by deep sequencing normalized with unique cDNA molecular identifiers. Four age groups were formed from the donors: young (average approximately 17 years), middle-aged (approximately 39), aged (more than 55) and long-lived (more than 75). To avoid experimental bias, donors of different ages were randomly spread across the sequencing lanes. Using the same blood draw, the study looked at two additional independent replicas of 1 million unique cDNA reads for two donors, one aged 18 to 29 and the other aged 80 or older. Results and caveats for the whole study, not just this receptor: The percentage of naive T cells measured by flow cytometry correlated strongly with observed TCR beta diversity. As age increased, observed TCR beta diversity per million T cells dropped in a roughly linear way, and a significant reduction was already evident by age 40. The long-lived group showed more naive CD4+ T cells, fewer expanded clones and increased TCR diversity than the aged group, suggesting age selection. Because donor CMV infection status was unknown, age-related changes in expanded clonotypes were potentially confounded. Because profiling used bulk unsorted PBMCs, naive and antigen-experienced compartments could not be compared conclusively. Estimates of total diversity based on one million sequenced T cells were considered lower bounds and underestimates.

Concerning this clonotype: Its antigen is not yet known. Per-base qualities were not stored, and no clone one base away is much larger.

As encoded in the germline V gene (reference sequence), CDR1 is MNHEY while CDR2 is SMNVEV. The V end loses 6 bases and the J end loses 8 bases, and a stretch of 19 bases separates them. There are 14 amino acids in the CDR3, from cysteine to phenylalanine inclusive. Of all the DNA, just the CDR3 is kept, 42 bases in frame from base 1. Libraries were made using 5' RACE. The reads were generated on an Illumina HiSeq 2500. A second PCR of about 6 to 11 cycles was run with a J-beta primer mix and a sample-barcoded 5' primer. A unique molecular identifier was introduced onto each TCR beta cDNA molecule by a template-switch 5' adaptor carrying 12 random nucleotides. Each sample yielded at least 2.5 million CDR3-containing paired-end reads. First-strand cDNA was synthesized from all RNA with the Mint cDNA synthesis kit, primed by a TRBC-specific oligonucleotide. After uracil-DNA glycosylase treatment, a first 18-cycle PCR used universal primers M1SS and BC2_uni_R on all cDNA. As for how the authors treated the data: For normalization, 1 million high-quality reads, each with a distinct molecular identifier, were randomly selected from each sample. Instead of being binned into consensus sequences, reads that shared molecular identifiers were thrown out. MiTCR, set to a Q25 quality threshold and the strictest error-elimination algorithm, was used for CDR3 identification, clonotype clustering and error correction. Lower-bound total TCR beta diversity was estimated with a nonparametric unseen species model using Euler transformation. TCRdb took the public reads, trimmed them with fastp at Q25, ran MiXCR for clone calling and kept in-frame beta chains. For every CDR3 protein sequence, its rows merge into one entry that carries the most common genes and DNA. It is TCRdb's table, rather than the study itself, that gives the V and J calls and clone size. The table for this sample lists about 780,000 distinct CDR3 sequences; about half of them were counted only once. The ten largest clonotypes hold roughly 18% of the sample.

The roughly 38 donors, aged about 6 to 95 years, were systemically healthy Caucasian individuals from Russia. Each donor gave 8 to 10 milliliters of peripheral blood, collected into EDTA-treated Vacutainer tubes. Ficoll-Paque density-gradient centrifugation was used to isolate PBMCs, with at least 6.5 million obtained per sample. Total RNA was extracted from PBMCs with Trizol reagent, with at least 6 micrograms obtained per sample. The percentages of naive CD45RAhigh/CD27high T cells were determined by flow cytometry on a PBMC aliquot from every donor. This receptor was obtained from an elderly man in good health. This sequence uses TRBV27 and TRBJ1-2; the D region possibly corresponds to TRBD1 (6 bases align). Sequencing was performed on blood. CDR3 loop: CASSRTDTRGGYTF. The DNA sequence reads TGTGCCAGCAGCCGGACAGATACCCGAGGGGGCTACACCTTC.